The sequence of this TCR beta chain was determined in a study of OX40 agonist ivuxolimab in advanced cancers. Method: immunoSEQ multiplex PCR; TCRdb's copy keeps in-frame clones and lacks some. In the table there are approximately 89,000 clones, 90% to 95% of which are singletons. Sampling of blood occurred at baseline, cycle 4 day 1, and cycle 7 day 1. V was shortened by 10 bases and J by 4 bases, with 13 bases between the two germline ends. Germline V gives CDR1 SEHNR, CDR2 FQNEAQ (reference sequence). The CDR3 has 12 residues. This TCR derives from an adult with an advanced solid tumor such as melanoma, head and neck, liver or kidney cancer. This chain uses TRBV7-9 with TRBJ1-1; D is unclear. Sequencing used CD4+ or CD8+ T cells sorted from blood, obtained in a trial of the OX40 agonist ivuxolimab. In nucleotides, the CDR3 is TGTGCCACCAGTACGTTAGGCACTGAAGCTTTCTTT. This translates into CATSTLGTEAFF.